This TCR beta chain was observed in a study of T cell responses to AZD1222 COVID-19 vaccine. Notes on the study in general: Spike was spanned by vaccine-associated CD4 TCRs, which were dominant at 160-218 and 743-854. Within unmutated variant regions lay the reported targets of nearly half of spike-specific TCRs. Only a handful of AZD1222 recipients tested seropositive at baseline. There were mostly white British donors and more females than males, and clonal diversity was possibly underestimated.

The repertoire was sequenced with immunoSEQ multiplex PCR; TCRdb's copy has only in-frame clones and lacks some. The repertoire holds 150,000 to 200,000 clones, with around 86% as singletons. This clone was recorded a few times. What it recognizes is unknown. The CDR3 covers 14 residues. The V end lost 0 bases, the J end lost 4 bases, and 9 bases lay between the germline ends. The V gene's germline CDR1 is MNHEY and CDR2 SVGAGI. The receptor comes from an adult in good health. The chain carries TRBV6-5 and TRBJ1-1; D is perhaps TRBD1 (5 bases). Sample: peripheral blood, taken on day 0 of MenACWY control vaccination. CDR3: CASSYSGGRTEAFF. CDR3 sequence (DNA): TGTGCCAGCAGTTACTCTGGGGGACGCACTGAAGCTTTCTTT.